Presented here are 21 T cell receptor beta chains from one specimen sequenced in a study of blood T cells in healthy people across ages. Next came a second PCR, run for roughly 7 to 12 cycles, which used a sample-barcoded 5' primer along with a J-beta primer mix. Via MiXCR, TCRdb re-called the 5' RACE reads, giving one row per CDR3 protein. The table records about 1.1 million distinct CDR3 sequences, more than 30% of them present only once. Sequenced: blood. The receptors come from a man aged 18-30 years in good health.

There are a few counts of this clonotype. The gene calls are TRBV5-1 and TRBJ2-3; TRBD1 matches 11 bases. This CDR3 has 15 residues. Per the germline V gene, CDR1 is SGHRS and CDR2 is YFSETQ. The J segment lost 4 bases and the V segment lost 3 bases, leaving 4 bases of the junction unmatched. CDR3 sequence (DNA): TGCGCCAGCAGCTCTGGACAGGGGGCGTCAGATACGCAGTATTTT. This codes for CASSSGQGASDTQYF.

This clonotype has more than one count but fewer than ten. This chain links TRBV12-3 or TRBV12-4 with TRBJ1-4; TRBD1 is a possible D gene (6 bases). There are 15 residues in the CDR3. The V and J ends lost 5 bases and 4 bases respectively, with 14 bases between them. CDR3 residues: CASSPTGMDNEKLFF. In DNA form, the CDR3 reads TGTGCCAGCAGTCCTACAGGGATGGATAATGAAAAACTGTTTTTT.

This clonotype was seen a handful of times. This chain connects TRBV20-1 to TRBJ1-4, with D unresolved. The V end lost 3 bases, the J end lost 10 bases, and 6 bases lay between the germline ends. This CDR3 has 10 amino acids. Germline V gene sequence: CDR1 DFQATT, CDR2 SNEGSKA (reference sequence). The CDR3 sequence is CSARTGKLFF. DNA for the CDR3: TGCAGTGCTAGGACCGGAAAACTGTTTTTT.

The rearrangement links TRBV7-2 to TRBJ2-7, with TRBD1 matching 9 bases. Germline CDR1 and CDR2: SGHTA and FQGNSA. V gave up 5 bases and J gave up 4 bases; unmatched junction bases: 6. This CDR3 is 14 amino acids long. CDR3 amino acids: CASSPGQGKYEQYF. CDR3 DNA: TGTGCCAGCAGCCCAGGACAGGGGAAGTACGAGCAGTACTTC.

This sequence joins TRBV28 and TRBJ1-5; D may be TRBD1 (5 bases). The CDR3 totals 17 residues. Germline CDR1 MDHEN, CDR2 SYDVKM. V was clipped by 5 bases and J by 1 base, with 18 bases between them. The CDR3: CASSPPWGGKSNQPQHF. The CDR3 DNA is TGTGCCAGCAGTCCCCCATGGGGGGGTAAAAGCAATCAGCCCCAGCATTTT. The variable domain in full, completed from reference TRBV28 and TRBJ1-5, reads DVKVTQSSRYLVKRTGEKVFLECVQDMDHENMFWYRQDPGLGLRLIYFSYDVKMKEKGDIPEGYSVSREKKERFSLILESASTNQTSMYLCASSPPWGGKSNQPQHFGDGTRLSIL.

This chain joins TRBV9 and TRBJ1-6; TRBD1 aligns across 7 bases. The CDR3 spans 15 residues. The germline V gene encodes CDR1 SGDLS and CDR2 YYNGEE. V was pared by 3 bases and J by 8 bases, with 8 bases of the junction left unmatched. The chain's CDR3 is CASSASGTVDSPLHF. DNA of the CDR3: TGTGCCAGCAGCGCTTCGGGGACAGTTGATTCACCCCTCCACTTT.

The chain carries TRBV5-1 and TRBJ1-1; 9 bases map to TRBD1. Germline V gene data show CDR1 as SGHRS and CDR2 as YFSETQ. With V trimmed by 0 bases and J by 6 bases, 9 bases remained unmatched. This CDR3 is 16 amino acids long. The CDR3 nucleotides are TGCGCCAGCAGCTTGGGGGGGGACAGGGTTGACGCTGAAGCTTTCTTT. This gives the protein CASSLGGDRVDAEAFF.

V usage is TRBV5-5 and J usage is TRBJ1-5, with D uncertain. CDR1 is SGHKS, CDR2 YYEKEE, per germline (reference sequence). Trimming stripped 4 bases from V and 3 bases from J, with 11 bases between. This CDR3 has 14 amino acids. For the CDR3, the DNA is TGTGCCAGCAGCATCCAGCCAAACAATCAGCCCCAGCATTTT. Translation: CASSIQPNNQPQHF. The whole variable domain, remainder taken from reference TRBV5-5 and TRBJ1-5, is DAGVTQSPTHLIKTRGQQVTLRCSPISGHKSVSWYQQVLGQGPQFIFQYYEKEERGRGNFPDRFSARQFPNYSSELNVNALLLGDSALYLCASSIQPNNQPQHFGDGTRLSIL.

This clonotype was counted a few times. This sequence joins TRBV20-1 and TRBJ2-7; tentatively, D is TRBD1 (5 bases). The CDR3 covers 12 residues. Trimming pared 3 bases from V and 10 bases from J, leaving 16 bases between. Germline V CDR1 and CDR2: DFQATT, SNEGSKA (reference sequence). The CDR3 spells CSASRAELTQYF. The CDR3 DNA reads as TGCAGTGCTAGCAGGGCGGAACTAACCCAGTACTTC.

V usage is TRBV27 and J usage is TRBJ1-1; 7 bases agree with TRBD1. V was clipped by 6 bases and J by 4 bases; unmatched bases: 5. Germline V CDR1 and CDR2: MNHEY, SMNVEV (reference sequence). This CDR3 is 13 amino acids long. The CDR3 region is CASSLGQTTEAFF. CDR3 DNA sequence: TGTGCCAGCAGCCTGGGACAGACCACTGAAGCTTTCTTT.

In the case of this clonotype: One end of the junction fails to match germline, which may point to a read error. The chain is built from TRBV7-2 and TRBJ1-3, with D possibly matching TRBD1 (5 bases). Germline V gene sequence: CDR1 SGHTA, CDR2 FQGNSA. This CDR3 spans 15 amino acids. CDR3 sequence reads: CASSLGGPGGNTISF. As DNA, the CDR3 is TGTGCCAGCAGCTTAGGGGGCCCTGGGGGAAACACCATATCTTTT.

CDR3 sequence: CADNQGAVTDTQYF. The DNA for the CDR3 is TGTGCCGACAACCAGGGGGCGGTCACAGATACGCAGTATTTT. V gene TRBV11-2 combines with J gene TRBJ2-3; 8 bases match TRBD1. Germline values: CDR1 SGHAT, CDR2 FQNNGV. There are 14 residues in the CDR3. J lost 2 bases, V lost 11 bases, and 9 bases had no gene match.

This chain joins TRBV2 and TRBJ2-1; 14 positions agree with TRBD2. CDR1 and CDR2 (germline): SNHLY, FYNNEI. The CDR3 has 18 amino acids. V was pared by 8 bases and J by 2 bases, with 11 bases of the junction left unmatched. CDR3 residues: CASGFGTSGGNAYNEQFF. CDR3 coding DNA: TGTGCCAGCGGTTTCGGGACTAGCGGGGGAAACGCCTACAATGAGCAGTTCTTC. The variable domain in full, with the rest retrieved from reference TRBV2 and TRBJ2-1, is EPEVTQTPSHQVTQMGQEVILRCVPISNHLYFYWYRQILGQKVEFLVSFYNNEISEKSEIFDDQFSVERPDGSNFTLKIRSTKLEDSAMYFCASGFGTSGGNAYNEQFFGPGTRLTVL.

The J gene is TRBJ1-1, the V gene TRBV29-1, with TRBD1 identical over 7 bases. There are 10 residues in the CDR3. Trimming cost V 6 bases and J 7 bases; bases outside gene matches: 2. Per the germline V gene, CDR1 is SQVTM and CDR2 is ANQGSEA. The CDR3, as DNA: TGCAGCGTCCACAGGGGTGAAGCTTTCTTT. This gives the protein CSVHRGEAFF.

The V gene is TRBV20-1, the J gene TRBJ2-1; perhaps TRBD1 as D (5 bases). Germline CDR1 reads DFQATT; CDR2 reads SNEGSKA (reference sequence). CDR3 length: 15 amino acids. Trimming left V 0 bases short and J 8 bases short, with 17 bases between. The CDR3 loop is CSARDRQGLRDEQFF. The DNA of the CDR3 is TGCAGTGCTAGAGATCGCCAGGGCCTTAGGGATGAGCAGTTCTTC.

The chain links TRBV20-1 to TRBJ2-1; 7 bases map to TRBD2. CDR3 length: 13 residues. J was trimmed by 6 bases and V by 2 bases; bases with no gene match: 4. Germline CDR1 reads DFQATT; CDR2 reads SNEGSKA (reference sequence). CDR3: CSARLGGGNEQFF. CDR3 nucleotide sequence: TGCAGTGCTAGACTGGGGGGGGGCAATGAGCAGTTCTTC.

The sample holds a few counts of this clonotype. The chain is built from TRBV7-2 and TRBJ1-1, with D possibly TRBD1 on 5 matching bases. CDR1 SGHTA and CDR2 FQGNSA come from the germline V gene. The CDR3 runs 14 residues. Trimming shortened V by 5 bases and J by 4 bases, and 14 bases separated the two germline ends. For the CDR3, the DNA is TGTGCCAGCAGCCAGGCAGGGCGGCCCACTGAAGCTTTCTTT. It yields the protein CASSQAGRPTEAFF.

This clonotype has only a few counts. The V gene is TRBV6-2 or TRBV6-3, the J gene TRBJ2-2, with D unresolved. The CDR3 loop spans 15 amino acids. CDR1 and CDR2 from the germline V gene are MNHEY and SVGEGT. The V gene lost 6 bases and the J gene lost 0 bases, with 11 bases spanning the gap. The CDR3 DNA is TGTGCCAGCAGCCGTGACGGTCCGAACACCGGGGAGCTGTTTTTT. Protein product: CASSRDGPNTGELFF.

V gene TRBV30 combines with J gene TRBJ2-7; TRBD2 aligns across 7 bases. TRBJ2-5 matches the DNA end more closely, so the J call is doubtful. The CDR3 is 15 residues long. Germline lookup yields CDR1 GTSNPN and CDR2 SVGIG (reference sequence). CDR3 amino acids: CAWNSLGAGGETQYF. CDR3 DNA sequence: TGTGCCTGGAACTCTCTGGGAGCCGGGGGGGAGACCCAGTACTTC.

This clonotype appeared a few times. The CDR3 loop is CAISESNGAEAFF. CDR3 DNA: TGTGCCATCAGTGAGTCGAACGGCGCTGAAGCTTTCTTT. The chain links TRBV10-3 to TRBJ1-1; D gene ambiguous. Deletions cut 0 bases from V and 6 bases from J, with 8 bases between. There are 13 residues in the CDR3. Germline CDR1 is ENHRY and CDR2 is SYGVKD.

The chain recombines TRBV5-1 with TRBJ2-4; unclear D gene. The CDR3 loop spans 17 amino acids. Germline V gives CDR1 SGHRS, CDR2 YFSETQ. Trimming removed 0 bases from V and 1 base from J, with 14 bases in between. This chain's CDR3 is CASSLGSGEVAKNIQYF. The CDR3 coding sequence is TGCGCCAGCAGCTTGGGAAGTGGGGAAGTGGCCAAAAACATTCAGTACTTC. The variable domain in full, with the rest retrieved from reference TRBV5-1 and TRBJ2-4, is KAGVTQTPRYLIKTRGQQVTLSCSPISGHRSVSWYQQTPGQGLQFLFEYFSETQRNKGNFPGRFSGRQFSNSRSEMNVSTLELGDSALYLCASSLGSGEVAKNIQYFGAGTRLSVL.